The sequence of this T cell receptor beta chain was determined in a study of T cell repertoires in ileal Crohn's disease. Study-level background: Median disease duration was 7.9 years; 35% to 45% smoked at surgery.

Germline lookup yields CDR1 LNHDA and CDR2 SQIVND (reference sequence). The V end was cut by 5 bases, the J end by 4 bases, with 11 bases between. This CDR3 has 13 amino acids. Assay used: immunoSEQ multiplex PCR; TCRdb lists only in-frame clones, some missing. The profile shows about 430 clones, 75% to 85% of them singletons. The time point was: neoterminal ileum biopsy at postoperative endoscopy, about 6 months after surgery. The chain uses TRBV19 and TRBJ1-1; the D is unclear. The TCR comes from an adult with Crohn's disease. The sequenced material came from ileal tissue. CDR3 loop: CASSPHGGTEAFF. The CDR3 bases are TGTGCCAGTAGTCCGCACGGAGGCACTGAAGCTTTCTTT. Full variable domain (rest looked up from reference TRBV19 and TRBJ1-1): DGGITQSPKYLFRKEGQNVTLSCEQNLNHDAMYWYRQDPGQGLRLIYYSQIVNDFQKGDIAEGYSVSREKKESFPLTVTSAQKNPTAFYLCASSPHGGTEAFFGQGTRLTVV.